These 27 T cell receptor beta chains were sequenced from one sample in a study of T-cell reconstitution after alpha-beta-depleted transplantation in children. Unique molecular identifiers were built into the TCRbeta library. TCRdb processed the PCR reads anew with MiXCR; each CDR3 protein has one entry. The sample holds some 110,000 distinct CDR3 sequences, about 9.4% seen once. The sample here was PBMCs, taken before TCRalphabeta/CD19-depleted stem cell transplant. The origin of the receptors is a boy aged 2 to 10 with acute lymphoblastic leukemia, due to receive a stem cell transplant.

This clonotype was seen only a few times. The chain combines TRBV5-1 with TRBJ2-7; 8 bases map to TRBD1. The J segment lost 1 base and the V segment lost 3 bases, leaving 9 bases of the junction unmatched. The CDR3 runs to 16 residues. Germline CDR1 and CDR2: SGHRS and YFSETQ. CDR3 amino acids: CASSWQGTGRSYEQYF. Here the CDR3 DNA reads TGCGCCAGCAGCTGGCAAGGGACAGGTAGATCCTACGAGCAGTACTTC.

This clonotype was seen more than once but under ten times. This chain connects TRBV12-3 or TRBV12-4 to TRBJ1-5; D uncertain. The CDR3 covers 15 residues. V lost 3 bases, J lost 3 bases, and 12 bases lay in between. The DNA of the CDR3 is TGTGCCAGCAGTTTTTCGAGCTCCGACAATCAGCCCCAGCATTTT. This gives the protein CASSFSSSDNQPQHF.

This clonotype was counted between two and nine times. The gene calls are TRBV18 and TRBJ2-5; D tentatively reads TRBD1 or TRBD2 (6 bases each). The CDR3 contains 15 residues. Germline V CDR1 and CDR2: KGHSH, LQKENI. Deletions cut 5 bases from V and 5 bases from J, with 18 bases between. The CDR3 DNA sequence: TGTGCCAGCTCAAGGGTACCGGGGGCTATGGAGACCCAGTACTTC. Translation gives CASSRVPGAMETQYF.

A few counts support this clonotype. CDR3 amino acids: CASSYSDPEQQYF. For the CDR3, the DNA is TGTGCCAGCAGTTACTCGGACCCGGAACAGCAGTATTTT. The chain joins TRBV6-5 to TRBJ2-3; D gene ambiguous. The CDR3 length is 13 residues. The V gene's germline CDR1 is MNHEY and CDR2 SVGAGI. The V end lost 0 bases, the J end lost 11 bases, and 12 bases lay between the germline ends.

This clonotype has ten or more counts. The J gene is TRBJ1-1, the V gene TRBV5-1; D gene unclear. V was clipped by 4 bases and J by 1 base, with 11 bases between them. The CDR3 is made up of 14 amino acids. Looked up from germline, CDR1 is SGHRS and CDR2 is YFSETQ. CDR3: CASSPGDRNTEAFF. CDR3 coding DNA: TGCGCCAGCAGCCCCGGGGATCGGAACACTGAAGCTTTCTTT.

This clonotype was detected many times. V gene TRBV5-6 combines with J gene TRBJ2-5; D is ambiguous. Germline V gene sequence: CDR1 SGHDT, CDR2 YYEEEE. Trimming left V 1 base short and J 3 bases short, with 7 bases between. This CDR3 has 13 amino acids. The CDR3 region is CASSLFPEETQYF. The CDR3 DNA follows: TGTGCCAGCAGCTTGTTTCCTGAAGAGACCCAGTACTTC.

This clonotype has more than one count but fewer than ten. The chain carries TRBV15 and TRBJ1-5; no definite D call. This CDR3 is 15 amino acids long. Trimming removed 0 bases from V and 5 bases from J, with 11 bases in between. Germline V gene sequence: CDR1 LNHNV, CDR2 YYDKDF (reference sequence). DNA for the CDR3: TGTGCCACCAGCAGAGATAGTGGCCGATATCAGCCCCAGCATTTT. It yields the protein CATSRDSGRYQPQHF.

V and J are TRBV4-2 and TRBJ2-1, with D hard to call. CDR3 length equals 14 residues. Germline lookup yields CDR1 LGHNA and CDR2 YNFKEQ. Trimming cost V 4 bases and J 8 bases, with 15 bases left between them. CDR3 region: CASSPEPHSYEQFF. CDR3 bases: TGTGCCAGCAGCCCAGAGCCCCATTCTTATGAGCAGTTCTTC.

A few counts support this clonotype. The chain combines TRBV5-1 with TRBJ2-7, with a tentative D call TRBD2 (6 bases). The CDR3 is 15 residues long. V lost 4 bases to trimming and J lost 6 bases, with 20 bases between them. CDR1 is SGHRS and CDR2 is YFSETQ in the germline V gene. CDR3 nucleotide sequence: TGCGCCAGCAGCCAGACACCCGGGAGAGAGACCGAGCAGTACTTC. It translates to CASSQTPGRETEQYF.

With regard to this clonotype: One end of the junction does not line up with germline, which may come from a read error. The rearrangement joins TRBV5-1 to TRBJ2-7; no reliable D call. Germline-derived CDR1 and CDR2 are SGHRS and YFSETQ. The CDR3 loop spans 13 amino acids. The CDR3 reads CASSLEGLLSPNF. In nucleotides, the CDR3 is TGCGCCAGCAGCTTGGAAGGTTTGCTGTCACCGAACTTC.

This clonotype turned up a few times. This chain joins TRBV12-3 or TRBV12-4 and TRBJ2-2, with 7 bases that match TRBD2. The trim removed 7 bases at V and 7 bases at J, leaving 9 bases unmatched. This CDR3 region has 14 residues. CDR3: CASTWAGRGGELFF. DNA for the CDR3: TGTGCCAGCACCTGGGCGGGGAGGGGCGGGGAGCTGTTTTTT.

This clonotype was recorded a few times. The V and J genes are TRBV30 and TRBJ1-1, with 8 bases that match TRBD1. Germline lookup yields CDR1 GTSNPN and CDR2 SVGIG (reference sequence). V gave up 3 bases and J gave up 2 bases; unmatched junction bases: 5. CDR3 length: 14 residues. The chain's CDR3 is CAWRTQGVNTEAFF. The CDR3, as DNA: TGTGCCTGGAGAACACAGGGGGTCAACACTGAAGCTTTCTTT.

This clonotype was detected a few times. V and J are TRBV3-1 and TRBJ2-7; D is uncertain. The CDR3 loop spans 12 amino acids. Germline V CDR1 and CDR2: LGHDT, YNNKEL (reference sequence). V lost 1 base and J 5 bases, leaving 6 bases between the germline ends. In DNA, the CDR3 is TGTGCCAGCAGCCAAGTTGAGGACGAGCAGTACTTC. Its protein product is CASSQVEDEQYF.

In its sample, this clonotype was seen many times. The V gene is TRBV25-1, the J gene TRBJ2-3; D may be TRBD1 (6 bases). Germline V gene sequence: CDR1 MGHDK, CDR2 SYGVNS. Trimming stripped 8 bases from V and 1 base from J, with 13 bases between. The CDR3 is made up of 14 amino acids. CDR3 amino acids: CASGPAGGTDTQYF. As DNA, the CDR3 is TGTGCCAGCGGCCCCGCAGGGGGCACAGATACGCAGTATTTT. Based on the CDR3 plus reference TRBV25-1 and TRBJ2-3, the full variable domain is EADIYQTPRYLVIGTGKKITLECSQTMGHDKMYWYQQDPGMELHLIHYSYGVNSTEKGDLSSESTVSRIRTEHFPLTLESARPSHTSQYLCASGPAGGTDTQYFGPGTRLTVL.

The chain recombines TRBV7-9 with TRBJ1-4; no reliable D call. The CDR3 is made up of 14 amino acids. The germline V gene has CDR1 SEHNR and CDR2 FQNEAQ (reference sequence). Trimming left V 7 bases short and J 5 bases short, with 14 bases between. CDR3 residues: CASNHGKSNEKLFF. The CDR3 DNA is TGTGCCAGCAACCACGGGAAGTCGAATGAAAAACTGTTTTTT.

V gene TRBV5-1 combines with J gene TRBJ2-5, with D unresolved. Germline V CDR1 and CDR2: SGHRS, YFSETQ. The length of the CDR3 is 12 residues. V lost 5 bases and J 14 bases, leaving 19 bases between the germline ends. In nucleotides, the CDR3 is TGCGCCAGCAGTCACGGAGACGACGGAAGATACTTC. Translating gives CASSHGDDGRYF.

This clonotype was observed a few times. The chain carries TRBV3-1 and TRBJ2-4; D is undetermined. The V and J ends lost 4 bases and 1 base respectively, with 11 bases between them. Germline CDR1 and CDR2: LGHDT and YNNKEL (reference sequence). This CDR3 is 15 amino acids long. The CDR3 nucleotides read TGTGCCAGCAGCCCCAGGACCGTGGCCAAAAACATTCAGTACTTC. It yields the protein CASSPRTVAKNIQYF. Based on the CDR3 plus reference TRBV3-1 and TRBJ2-4, the full variable domain is DTAVSQTPKYLVTQMGNDKSIKCEQNLGHDTMYWYKQDSKKFLKIMFSYNNKELIINETVPNRFSPKSPDKAHLNLHINSLELGDSAVYFCASSPRTVAKNIQYFGAGTRLSVL.

A word on this clonotype: A much larger clonotype is one base distant, so this may be a read error. This chain links TRBV3-1 with TRBJ2-3; 8 bases match TRBD2. The CDR3 totals 16 residues. Looked up from germline, CDR1 is LGHDT and CDR2 is YNNKEL (reference sequence). CDR3 sequence: CASSQDLAGWADMQYF. The CDR3 nucleotides read TGTGCCAGCAGCCAAGATTTAGCGGGGTGGGCAGATATGCAGTATTTT.

There are many counts of this clonotype. The chain combines TRBV12-3 or TRBV12-4 with TRBJ2-2; TRBD2 matches at 7 bases. Germline trimming cut 5 bases from V and 2 bases from J; bases unmatched to any gene: 8. The CDR3 totals 16 residues. CDR3 DNA: TGTGCCAGCAGTCCGAGACTAGCACCCAACACCGGGGAGCTGTTTTTT. It codes for CASSPRLAPNTGELFF.

The chain recombines TRBV5-4 with TRBJ1-5, with a tentative D call TRBD1 (5 bases). Germline lookup yields CDR1 SGHNT and CDR2 YYREEE (reference sequence). The CDR3 sequence is 14 residues long. The V end lost 9 bases, the J end lost 9 bases, and 22 bases lay between the germline ends. The CDR3 DNA reads as TGTGCCATGAGCTTGGGGCTCCTCAGGTCGCCCCAGCATTTT. Translated, it gives CAMSLGLLRSPQHF.

This chain uses TRBV6-1 with TRBJ2-4; D may match TRBD1 or TRBD2 (5 bases each). Germline V lookup: CDR1 MNHNS, CDR2 SASEGT. The CDR3 consists of 14 residues. V lost 4 bases and J 9 bases, leaving 16 bases between the germline ends. CDR3 DNA sequence: TGTGCCAGCAGTGGATTCGACAGCCGGGGCATTCAGTACTTC. This translates into CASSGFDSRGIQYF.

This clonotype was counted between two and nine times. The V call is TRBV20-1, the J call TRBJ2-1; 12 nucleotides agree with TRBD2. CDR1 is DFQATT, CDR2 SNEGSKA, per germline (reference sequence). V shed 8 bases and J 7 bases; nucleotides not matched to a gene: 9. This CDR3 region has 14 residues. The CDR3 DNA reads as TGCAGTCCCCTAGCGGGAGGGCCTCTGAATGAGCAGTTCTTC. Encoded protein: CSPLAGGPLNEQFF.

This clonotype was seen a handful of times. The chain combines TRBV24-1 with TRBJ2-1, with D perhaps matching TRBD2 (5 bases). Germline V gene data show CDR1 as KGHDR and CDR2 as SFDVKD. The length of the CDR3 is 14 residues. Trimming removed 4 bases at V and 2 bases at J, with 8 bases between. CDR3 sequence reads: CATSEPGTYNEQFF. The CDR3 DNA sequence: TGTGCCACCAGTGAGCCCGGGACCTACAATGAGCAGTTCTTC.

The rearrangement links TRBV7-8 to TRBJ2-5; 10 bases are shared with TRBD1. The CDR3 runs to 15 residues. Germline trimming cut 0 bases from V and 5 bases from J; bases unmatched to any gene: 3. The V gene's germline CDR1 is SGHVS and CDR2 FQNEAQ. The CDR3 reads CASSLADRGRETQYF. In DNA, the CDR3 is TGTGCCAGCAGCTTAGCCGACAGGGGGCGGGAGACCCAGTACTTC.

The CDR3 is CSALEDSHQPQHF. CDR3 DNA: TGCAGTGCCCTTGAGGACAGTCATCAGCCCCAGCATTTT. The genes are TRBV20-1 and TRBJ1-5; perhaps TRBD1 as D (6 bases). The V gene lost 6 bases and the J gene lost 5 bases, with 14 bases spanning the gap. The V gene's germline CDR1 is DFQATT and CDR2 SNEGSKA (reference sequence). CDR3 length: 13 residues.

The chain recombines TRBV20-1 with TRBJ2-7; either TRBD1 or TRBD2 may supply D (5 bases each). CDR3 length: 13 residues. V was trimmed by 0 bases and J by 2 bases, leaving 8 bases between them. Germline V CDR1 and CDR2: DFQATT, SNEGSKA (reference sequence). This CDR3 is CSARDPGPYEQYF. As DNA, the CDR3 is TGCAGTGCTAGAGATCCGGGGCCCTACGAGCAGTACTTC.

Only a few counts were recorded for this clonotype. The chain joins TRBV5-6 to TRBJ1-3, with D uncertain. V lost 0 bases to trimming and J lost 2 bases, with 9 bases between them. The germline CDR1 and CDR2 sequences are SGHDT and YYEEEE. The CDR3 sequence is 15 residues long. The CDR3: CASSLAGYPGNTIYF. CDR3 nucleotide sequence: TGTGCCAGCAGCTTGGCCGGGTACCCTGGAAACACCATATATTTT.